This T cell receptor (beta chain) originates from a study of vaccination effects on CD4 cells after COVID-19. This CDR3 has 17 residues. The V end was cut by 4 bases, the J end by 1 base, with 19 bases between. The germline CDR1 and CDR2 sequences are SGHDN and FVKESK. Investigators separated out CD4+ T cells once approximately 11 days of culture had passed. Subjects were given two BNT162b2 or mRNA-1273 vaccine doses. In the case of this clone: Its antigen is not known.

Method: immunoSEQ multiplex PCR; TCRdb's copy keeps in-frame clones and lacks some. The sample has approximately 70,000 clones, around 69% seen once. This TCR was recovered from a human donor who received a COVID-19 vaccine. V gene TRBV14 combines with J gene TRBJ1-1; D gene ambiguous. The sample here was CD4+ T cells from PBMCs cultured without peptide, taken after COVID-19 vaccination. The DNA for the CDR3 is TGTGCCAGCAGCCCTGGGCTACAGTTTGGAAGGAACACTGAAGCTTTCTTT. It yields the protein CASSPGLQFGRNTEAFF.